The 30 T cell receptor beta chains below come from one sample, sequenced in a study of T-cell reconstitution after alpha-beta-depleted transplantation in children. The TCRbeta library incorporated unique molecular identifiers. TCRdb ran MiXCR on the PCR reads and lists one entry per CDR3 protein. The sample includes more than 550,000 distinct CDR3 sequences, approximately 10% seen only once; the top ten take less than 5%. The sample consisted of PBMCs from the stem cell graft donor, taken from the stem cell graft. Receptor source: a human donor who donated a stem cell graft to a child with acute myeloid leukemia.

The chain employs TRBV30 and TRBJ2-7; no firm D call. Trimming left V 5 bases short and J 4 bases short, with 18 bases between. This CDR3 has 14 residues. Germline V gene lookup returns CDR1 GTSNPN and CDR2 SVGIG (reference sequence). In DNA, the CDR3 is TGTGCCTGGTCCCTGTCGTGGGCTGTATACGAGCAGTACTTC. Amino acid sequence: CAWSLSWAVYEQYF.

The rearrangement links TRBV12-3 or TRBV12-4 to TRBJ2-5; 12 nucleotides match TRBD2. V dropped 1 base and J dropped 5; count of bases not matched to a gene: 8. This CDR3 contains 17 residues. This CDR3 is CASSLGLRLAGVETQYF. For the CDR3, the DNA is TGTGCCAGCAGTTTAGGGCTACGACTAGCGGGAGTTGAGACCCAGTACTTC.

This clonotype showed up many times. The chain recombines TRBV7-8 with TRBJ2-1; a possible D gene is TRBD1 (5 bases). Germline loops: CDR1 SGHVS, CDR2 FQNEAQ. Between the trimmed V and J ends, which lost 2 bases and 2 bases, there was a span of 10 bases. The CDR3 has 15 amino acids. CDR3 loop: CASSLRGVTYNEQFF. In DNA form, the CDR3 reads TGTGCCAGCAGCTTAAGGGGCGTTACCTACAATGAGCAGTTCTTC.

As regards this clonotype: A read error may produce the germline difference seen at one junction end. CDR3 in amino acids: CAISSGLVAWELFF. In DNA form, the CDR3 reads TGCGCCATCAGCTCCGGACTGGTCGCCTGGGAGCTGTTTTTT. The chain uses TRBV5-1 and TRBJ2-2; D is possibly TRBD2 (5 bases). This CDR3 is built from 14 residues. The germline CDR1 and CDR2 sequences are SGHRS and YFSETQ.

The table lists this clonotype with many counts. V gene TRBV20-1 combines with J gene TRBJ2-6; tentatively, D is TRBD2 (6 bases). CDR1 DFQATT and CDR2 SNEGSKA come from the germline V gene (reference sequence). V was shortened by 3 bases and J by 1 base, with 19 bases between the two germline ends. The CDR3 is 18 residues long. Written as DNA, the CDR3 is TGCAGTGCTAGCTCCTTAAGCGGAGGGTCTTCTGGGGCCAACGTCCTGACTTTC. Translating gives CSASSLSGGSSGANVLTF.

This clonotype showed up just a few times. The chain joins TRBV5-1 to TRBJ2-1; D not resolved. Germline V gene sequence: CDR1 SGHRS, CDR2 YFSETQ. Trimming cost V 0 bases and J 6 bases, with 10 bases left between them. The CDR3 contains 14 residues. DNA of the CDR3: TGCGCCAGCAGCTTGGTGGTCTCCAGCAATGAGCAGTTCTTC. Translated, it gives CASSLVVSSNEQFF.

This clonotype was recorded a few times. The V and J genes are TRBV9 and TRBJ2-1; the D gene is possibly TRBD1 (6 bases). Germline V CDR1 and CDR2: SGDLS, YYNGEE. The CDR3 sequence is 16 residues long. The V gene lost 4 bases and the J gene lost 8 bases, with 22 bases spanning the gap. CDR3 nucleotides: TGTGCCAGCAGCCACCTTAGCCTCAGGGGCAAGGATGAGCAGTTCTTC. Protein: CASSHLSLRGKDEQFF.

As for this clonotype: This may be a read error: a much more frequent sequence differs by one nucleotide. Because it lacks the conserved phenylalanine or tryptophan at the end, this CDR3 is likely a read error. The chain has TRBV4-3 and TRBJ1-3; D is undetermined. This CDR3 is built from 15 residues. Trimming removed 1 base at V and 0 bases at J, with 7 bases between. Germline values: CDR1 LGHNA, CDR2 YSLEER. As DNA, the CDR3 is TGCGCCAGCAGCCAAGGTGCGTTCTCTGGAAACACCATATATCTT. This gives the protein CASSQGAFSGNTIYL.

The table lists this clonotype with many counts. The V call is TRBV7-2, the J call TRBJ2-1; no clear D. CDR1 SGHTA and CDR2 FQGNSA come from the germline V gene. This CDR3 is 13 amino acids long. V was clipped by 8 bases and J by 8 bases, with 16 bases between them. The chain's CDR3 is CASSRVPQHEQFF. The CDR3 DNA reads as TGTGCCAGCTCTAGAGTCCCCCAGCATGAGCAGTTCTTC. Complete variable domain (other parts from reference TRBV7-2 and TRBJ2-1): GAGVSQSPSNKVTEKGKDVELRCDPISGHTALYWYRQSLGQGLEFLIYFQGNSAPDKSGLPSDRFSAERTGGSVSTLTIQRTQQEDSAVYLCASSRVPQHEQFFGPGTRLTVL.

There are a few counts of this clonotype. This chain links TRBV10-3 with TRBJ2-3, with D maybe TRBD2 (5 bases). Trimming shortened V by 11 bases and J by 3 bases, and 12 bases separated the two germline ends. This CDR3 is 12 amino acids long. The germline CDR1 and CDR2 sequences are ENHRY and SYGVKD. The chain's CDR3 is CAVKGETDTQYF. CDR3 nucleotides: TGTGCCGTCAAGGGAGAAACAGATACGCAGTATTTT.

This sequence joins TRBV11-3 and TRBJ2-1, with TRBD2 matching over 7 bases. The CDR3 is 17 amino acids. V was clipped by 1 base and J by 0 bases; unmatched bases: 6. Germline V CDR1 and CDR2: SGHNT, YENEEA. CDR3 nucleotides: TGTGCCAGCAGCTTAGGAGGGCGCGGGAGCTCCTACAATGAGCAGTTCTTC. Protein product: CASSLGGRGSSYNEQFF.

A note on this clonotype: A read error may produce the germline difference seen at one junction end. The J gene is TRBJ1-3, the V gene TRBV7-9; D gene ambiguous. Germline V lookup: CDR1 SEHNR, CDR2 FQNEAQ (reference sequence). This CDR3 has 12 residues. Here the CDR3 DNA reads TGTGGCAGCAGCTTGACCATAGACACCATATATTTT. Its protein product is CGSSLTIDTIYF.

This clonotype was counted only a few times. This chain links TRBV28 with TRBJ2-7, with 9 positions matching TRBD1. From germline, CDR1 is MDHEN and CDR2 SYDVKM. Trimming took 8 bases from V and 3 from J; bases not matched to a gene: 8. This CDR3 spans 14 amino acids. The CDR3 DNA reads as TGTGCCAGCCTTAGACCGGGACAGGGCTACGAGCAGTACTTC. Its protein is CASLRPGQGYEQYF.

On this clonotype itself: Compared with germline, one end of the junction differs, possibly owing to a read error. This sequence joins TRBV20-1 and TRBJ2-5; 8 bases line up with TRBD2. CDR3 length: 13 amino acids. Germline CDR1 is DFQATT and CDR2 is SNEGSKA (reference sequence). CDR3 DNA: TGCTGTGCTATCCACGGGGGGGGAGAGACCCAGTACTTC. This codes for CCAIHGGGETQYF.

This clonotype has a handful of counts. This chain links TRBV30 with TRBJ2-7; the match to TRBD2 covers 9 bases. The CDR3 loop spans 12 amino acids. Trimming removed 3 bases from V and 6 bases from J; junction bases left unmatched: 3. CDR1 is GTSNPN, CDR2 SVGIG, per germline (reference sequence). The CDR3 coding sequence is TGTGCCTGGAGGGGACTAGCTGGCGAGCAGTACTTC. Amino acid sequence: CAWRGLAGEQYF.

This clonotype was seen a handful of times. The V gene is TRBV4-2, the J gene TRBJ1-4, with a tentative D call TRBD1 (5 bases). Between the trimmed V and J ends, which lost 0 bases and 3 bases, there was a span of 8 bases. Germline V CDR1 and CDR2: LGHNA, YNFKEQ. This CDR3 is built from 15 residues. CDR3 sequence (DNA): TGTGCCAGCAGCCAAGATCGGGGGGCTAATGAAAAACTGTTTTTT. Amino acids: CASSQDRGANEKLFF.

The rearrangement uses TRBV11-2 and TRBJ2-3, with 9 nucleotides matching TRBD2. Germline V gene lookup returns CDR1 SGHAT and CDR2 FQNNGV. The ends lost 3 bases at V and 0 bases at J; junction bases unmatched: 16. The CDR3 runs to 20 residues. The CDR3 region is CASSFDRRLAGPTSTDTQYF. DNA for the CDR3: TGTGCCAGCAGCTTTGACAGGCGGCTAGCGGGACCGACTAGCACAGATACGCAGTATTTT. Using reference TRBV11-2 and TRBJ2-3 for the parts outside the CDR3, the full variable domain is EAGVAQSPRYKIIEKRQSVAFWCNPISGHATLYWYQQILGQGPKLLIQFQNNGVVDDSQLPKDRFSAERLKGVDSTLKIQPAKLEDSAVYLCASSFDRRLAGPTSTDTQYFGPGTRLTVL.

In its sample, this clonotype was seen many times. V is TRBV20-1 and J is TRBJ2-5; the match to TRBD2 covers 7 bases. This CDR3 has 17 residues. V was clipped by 3 bases and J by 7 bases; unmatched bases: 20. CDR1 and CDR2 (germline): DFQATT, SNEGSKA (reference sequence). The CDR3 bases are TGCAGTGCTAGTCCCCCCGGGGACCGAGGGAGGGGCAGGACCCAGTACTTC. As protein: CSASPPGDRGRGRTQYF.

J is TRBJ2-3 and V is TRBV18; D not resolved. The CDR3 runs to 17 residues. Trimming left V 1 base short and J 8 bases short, with 22 bases between. CDR1 is KGHSH and CDR2 is LQKENI in the germline V gene. The CDR3 DNA follows: TGTGCCAGCTCACCACTTTCCTTCTCCAATCGTCCGGTTACGCAGTATTTT. The encoded protein is CASSPLSFSNRPVTQYF.

The chain couples TRBV7-2 to TRBJ2-5; TRBD2 is a possible D gene (6 bases). The CDR3 totals 14 residues. Germline V gene data show CDR1 as SGHTA and CDR2 as FQGNSA. Deletions cut 1 base from V and 5 bases from J, with 11 bases between. DNA of the CDR3: TGTGCCAGCAGCTTAGGAGCGGGTCGGGAGACCCAGTACTTC. Its translation is CASSLGAGRETQYF.

The CDR3: CATSSNGRSSTDTQYF. Written as DNA, the CDR3 is TGTGCCACCAGCAGTAACGGGAGGTCTAGCACAGATACGCAGTATTTT. V usage is TRBV15 and J usage is TRBJ2-3; TRBD2 matches at 7 bases. In germline, CDR1 is LNHNV, CDR2 YYDKDF (reference sequence). V lost 3 bases and J lost 0; bases outside the gene matches: 6. The CDR3 length is 16 residues.

This clonotype has only a few counts. The gene calls are TRBV19 and TRBJ2-7; TRBD2 matches 9 bases. Looked up from germline, CDR1 is LNHDA and CDR2 is SQIVND (reference sequence). Trimming took 4 bases from V and 2 from J; bases not matched to a gene: 6. This CDR3 has 15 amino acids. CDR3 nucleotides: TGTGCCAGTAGTAACCAAGCGGGAGGAACCTACGAGCAGTACTTC. This sequence encodes CASSNQAGGTYEQYF.

This clonotype has ten or more counts. The chain uses TRBV5-1 and TRBJ2-1; 7 bases agree with TRBD2. Germline values: CDR1 SGHRS, CDR2 YFSETQ. This CDR3 spans 16 amino acids. J was trimmed by 5 bases and V by 5 bases; bases with no gene match: 13. CDR3 bases: TGCGCCAGCAGTTACGGGGCGGGAGTCGTAGACAATGAGCAGTTCTTC. This encodes CASSYGAGVVDNEQFF.

This clonotype was seen a few times. The chain recombines TRBV7-2 with TRBJ2-7; D is possibly TRBD2 (5 bases). The CDR3 is 13 residues long. Germline V gene data show CDR1 as SGHTA and CDR2 as FQGNSA. Trimming removed 4 bases from V and 3 bases from J, with 10 bases in between. The CDR3 spells CASSSRTYYEQYF. The CDR3 DNA reads as TGTGCCAGCAGCTCCCGGACTTACTACGAGCAGTACTTC.

This clonotype turned up a few times. The V gene is TRBV28, the J gene TRBJ2-7, with D perhaps matching TRBD2 (5 bases). V lost 10 bases and J 0 bases, leaving 13 bases between the germline ends. The CDR3 covers 13 residues. Germline V gives CDR1 MDHEN, CDR2 SYDVKM. In DNA form, the CDR3 reads TGTGCCACTGGCGTTAGCGACTCCTACGAGCAGTACTTC. Encoded protein: CATGVSDSYEQYF.

This clonotype was found a few times. The CDR3 nucleotides are TGCGCCAGCAGCCAGGACGGGACTAGCGGGATATCGGGGGCCAACGTCCTGACTTTC. Residues: CASSQDGTSGISGANVLTF. This sequence joins TRBV4-3 and TRBJ2-6; 13 bases agree with TRBD2. There are 19 residues in the CDR3. Germline lookup yields CDR1 LGHNA and CDR2 YSLEER. V was pared by 3 bases and J by 4 bases, with 9 bases of the junction left unmatched.

The chain couples TRBV15 to TRBJ1-1; D is unclear. Per germline, CDR1 LNHNV and CDR2 YYDKDF (reference sequence). The length of the CDR3 is 12 residues. Trimming removed 5 bases at V and 5 bases at J, with 9 bases between. This CDR3 reads CATSLRWTEAFF. The DNA of the CDR3 is TGTGCCACCAGCCTCCGGTGGACTGAAGCTTTCTTT.

This chain connects TRBV6-2 or TRBV6-3 to TRBJ2-1; 7 bases line up with TRBD2. The CDR3 has 12 amino acids. V shed 0 bases, J shed 16 bases, and the junction held 6 bases outside the gene matches. The germline V gene encodes CDR1 MNHEY and CDR2 SVGEGT. Here the CDR3 reads CASSYSGTNFFF. Here the CDR3 DNA reads TGTGCCAGCAGTTACTCCGGGACTAACTTCTTCTTC.

This clonotype was observed at least ten times. CDR3 DNA sequence: TGTGCCAGCAGCCCGGGACTAGCGGGAGTTTATGAGCAGTTCTTC. The encoded protein is CASSPGLAGVYEQFF. The chain employs TRBV11-2 and TRBJ2-1; TRBD2 aligns across 14 bases. Germline assignment: CDR1 SGHAT and CDR2 FQNNGV. V lost 5 bases and J lost 8; bases outside the gene matches: 5. There are 15 residues in the CDR3. The whole variable domain, remainder taken from reference TRBV11-2 and TRBJ2-1, is EAGVAQSPRYKIIEKRQSVAFWCNPISGHATLYWYQQILGQGPKLLIQFQNNGVVDDSQLPKDRFSAERLKGVDSTLKIQPAKLEDSAVYLCASSPGLAGVYEQFFGPGTRLTVL.

A few counts support this clonotype. The chain uses TRBV25-1 and TRBJ1-2; D remains ambiguous. This CDR3 has 11 amino acids. Trimming removed 5 bases from V and 8 bases from J, with 9 bases in between. Germline CDR1 is MGHDK and CDR2 is SYGVNS. CDR3 sequence reads: CASSIMGGYTF. DNA for the CDR3: TGTGCCAGCAGTATTATGGGAGGCTACACCTTC.